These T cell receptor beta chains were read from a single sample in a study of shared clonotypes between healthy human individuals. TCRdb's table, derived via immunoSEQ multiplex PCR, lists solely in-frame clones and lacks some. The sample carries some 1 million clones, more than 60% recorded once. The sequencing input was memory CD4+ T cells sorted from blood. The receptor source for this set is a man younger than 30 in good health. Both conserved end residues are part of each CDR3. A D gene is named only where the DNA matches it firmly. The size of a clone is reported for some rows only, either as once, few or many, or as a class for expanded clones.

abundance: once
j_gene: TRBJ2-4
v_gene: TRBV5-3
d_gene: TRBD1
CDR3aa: CARRNRGKSKNIQYF
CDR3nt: TGTGCCAGAAGAAACAGGGGAAAGAGTAAAAACATTCAGTACTTC

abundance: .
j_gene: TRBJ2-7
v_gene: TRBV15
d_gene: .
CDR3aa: CATSRVGGEVNEQYF
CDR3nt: TGTGCCACCAGCAGAGTTGGAGGGGAGGTAAACGAGCAGTACTTC

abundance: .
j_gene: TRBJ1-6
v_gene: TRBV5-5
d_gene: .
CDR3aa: CASSSMTGGSNSPLHF
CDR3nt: TGTGCCAGCAGCTCTATGACCGGAGGCAGTAATTCACCCCTCCACTTT

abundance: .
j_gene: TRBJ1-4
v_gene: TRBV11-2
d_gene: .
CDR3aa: CASSLQLNEKLFF
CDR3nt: TGTGCCAGCAGCTTACAGTTAAATGAAAAACTGTTTTTT

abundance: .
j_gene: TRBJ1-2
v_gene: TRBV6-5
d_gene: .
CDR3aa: CASSYSGRSYGYTF
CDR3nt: TGTGCCAGCAGTTATTCTGGACGGAGCTATGGCTACACCTTC

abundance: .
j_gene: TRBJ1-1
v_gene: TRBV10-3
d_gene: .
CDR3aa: CAISEWAGMVNTEAFF
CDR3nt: TGTGCCATCAGTGAGTGGGCAGGGATGGTGAACACTGAAGCTTTCTTT

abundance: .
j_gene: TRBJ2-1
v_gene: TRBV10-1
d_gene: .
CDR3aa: CASRLYEQFF
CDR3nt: TGCGCCAGCAGACTTTATGAGCAGTTCTTC

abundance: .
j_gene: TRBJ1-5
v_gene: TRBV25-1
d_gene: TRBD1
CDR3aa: CASSPSGQGSQPQHF
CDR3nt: TGTGCCAGCAGCCCTTCGGGACAGGGTAGTCAGCCCCAGCATTTT

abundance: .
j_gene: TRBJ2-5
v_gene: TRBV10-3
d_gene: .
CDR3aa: CAISEEGTQYF
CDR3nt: TGTGCCATCAGTGAAGAGGGGACCCAGTACTTC

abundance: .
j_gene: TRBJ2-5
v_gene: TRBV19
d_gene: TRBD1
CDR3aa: CASSHRGRGETQYF
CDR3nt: TGTGCCAGTAGCCACAGGGGGCGCGGGGAGACCCAGTACTTC

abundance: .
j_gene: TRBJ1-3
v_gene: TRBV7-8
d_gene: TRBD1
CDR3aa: CASSLVPQGSGNTIYF
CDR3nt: TGTGCCAGCAGCTTAGTTCCACAGGGGTCTGGAAACACCATATATTTT

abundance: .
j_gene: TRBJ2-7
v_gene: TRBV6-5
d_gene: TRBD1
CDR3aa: CASSKTGTGAYEQYF
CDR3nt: TGTGCCAGCAGCAAAACCGGGACAGGGGCCTACGAGCAGTACTTC

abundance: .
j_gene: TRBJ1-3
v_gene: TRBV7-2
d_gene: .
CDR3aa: CASSRVDFSGNTIYF
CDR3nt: TGTGCCAGCAGCAGAGTTGATTTCTCTGGAAACACCATATATTTT

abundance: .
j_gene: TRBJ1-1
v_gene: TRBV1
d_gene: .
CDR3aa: CTSSQERGRRRSTEAFF
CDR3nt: TGCACCAGCAGCCAAGAAAGGGGAAGGAGGCGGAGCACTGAAGCTTTCTTT

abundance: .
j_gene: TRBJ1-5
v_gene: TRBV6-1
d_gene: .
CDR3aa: CASSDTPDQPQHF
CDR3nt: TGTGCCAGCAGTGACACCCCAGATCAGCCCCAGCATTTT

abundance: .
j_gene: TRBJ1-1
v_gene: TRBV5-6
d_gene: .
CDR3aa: CASSLEPGMNTEAFF
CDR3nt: TGTGCCAGCAGCTTGGAGCCGGGGATGAACACTGAAGCTTTCTTT

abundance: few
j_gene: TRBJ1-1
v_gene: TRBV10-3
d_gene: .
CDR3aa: CAISDSQGNTEAFF
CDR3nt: TGTGCCATCAGTGATAGTCAGGGTAACACTGAAGCTTTCTTT

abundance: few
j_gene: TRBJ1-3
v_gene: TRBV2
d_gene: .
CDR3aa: CASSSRGQSLNSGNTIYF
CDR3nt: TGTGCCAGCAGTTCCAGAGGACAGTCCCTAAACTCTGGAAACACCATATATTTT